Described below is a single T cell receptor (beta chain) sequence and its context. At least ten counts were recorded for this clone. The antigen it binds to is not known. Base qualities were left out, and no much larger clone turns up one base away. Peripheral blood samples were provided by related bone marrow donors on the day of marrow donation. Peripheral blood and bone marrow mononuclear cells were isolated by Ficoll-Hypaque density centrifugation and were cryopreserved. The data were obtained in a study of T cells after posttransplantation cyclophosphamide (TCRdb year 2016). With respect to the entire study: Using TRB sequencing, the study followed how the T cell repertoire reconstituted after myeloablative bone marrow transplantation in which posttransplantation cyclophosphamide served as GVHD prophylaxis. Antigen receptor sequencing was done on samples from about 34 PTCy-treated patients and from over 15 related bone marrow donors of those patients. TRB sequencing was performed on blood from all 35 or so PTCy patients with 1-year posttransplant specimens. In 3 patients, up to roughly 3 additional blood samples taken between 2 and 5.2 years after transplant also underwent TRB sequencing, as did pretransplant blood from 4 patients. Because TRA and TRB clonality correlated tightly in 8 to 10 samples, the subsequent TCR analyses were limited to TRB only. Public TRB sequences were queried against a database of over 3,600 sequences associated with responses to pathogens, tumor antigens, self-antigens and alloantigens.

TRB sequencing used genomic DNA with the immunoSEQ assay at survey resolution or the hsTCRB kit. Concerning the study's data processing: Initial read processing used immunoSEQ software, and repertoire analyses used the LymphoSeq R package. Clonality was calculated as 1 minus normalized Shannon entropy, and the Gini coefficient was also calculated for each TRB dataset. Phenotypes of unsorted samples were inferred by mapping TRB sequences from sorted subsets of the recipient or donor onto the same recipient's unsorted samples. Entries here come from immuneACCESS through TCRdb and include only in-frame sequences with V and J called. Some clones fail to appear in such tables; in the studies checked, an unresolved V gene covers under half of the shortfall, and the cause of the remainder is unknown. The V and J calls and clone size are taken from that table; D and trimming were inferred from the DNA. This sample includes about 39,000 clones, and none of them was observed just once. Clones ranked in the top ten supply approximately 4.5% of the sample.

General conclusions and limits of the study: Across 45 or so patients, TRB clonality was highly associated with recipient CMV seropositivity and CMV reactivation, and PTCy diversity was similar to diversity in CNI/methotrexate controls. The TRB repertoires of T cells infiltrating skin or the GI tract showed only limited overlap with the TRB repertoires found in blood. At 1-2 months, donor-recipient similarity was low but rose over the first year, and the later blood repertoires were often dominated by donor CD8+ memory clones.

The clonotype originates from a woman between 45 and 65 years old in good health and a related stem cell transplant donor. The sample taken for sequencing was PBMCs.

The nucleotides read TGCGCCAGCAGCTTATCAGGGCCAGATACGCAGTATTTT. The encoded protein is CASSLSGPDTQYF. The chain couples TRBV5-1 to TRBJ2-3, and the D gene may be TRBD1, 5 bases matching. CDR1 SGHRS and CDR2 YFSETQ were looked up in the germline V gene. V lost 2 bases and J lost 4 bases; the stretch between them is 8 bases long. Including cysteine and phenylalanine, the CDR3 has 13 amino acids. The sequence is cut down to CDR3 DNA, 39 bases in frame from base 1.